This entry concerns a single T cell receptor beta chain. Its antigen is not known. This specimen comes from a study of Tregs in tolerant kidney transplant recipients. Study-level points and caveats: Biological reproducibility was not directly addressed in this study. Findings come from small patient numbers and require larger validation.

Method: immunoSEQ multiplex PCR; TCRdb's copy keeps in-frame clones and lacks some. The sample has 90,000 or so clones; more than 90% are singletons. V gave up 0 bases and J gave up 8 bases, with 16 bases separating them. The germline V gene encodes CDR1 MGHRA and CDR2 YSYEKL. CDR3 size: 15 residues. CD4+CD25+CD127- Tregs, CD4+CD25- non-Tregs, CD4 and CD8 cells were sorted. The sequence was obtained from a human donor in good health. The V and J genes are TRBV4-1 and TRBJ1-2; tentative D call: TRBD1 (5 bases). Input material: CD8+ T cells from blood. CDR3 DNA sequence: TGCGCCAGCAGCCAAGAGGGGACGGCCTCCCGGGGCTACACCTTC. This sequence encodes CASSQEGTASRGYTF.